The text below deals with one T cell receptor beta chain. This sample is part of a study of blood T cell repertoires in COVID-19. About the study: Both acute and convalescent COVID-19 samples were obtained from the United States, Italy and Spain.

This table comes from immunoSEQ multiplex PCR, and its TCRdb copy is limited to in-frame clones, with some not included. The sample lists 150,000 to 200,000 clones, 80% to 95% occurring once. The sequence derives from a man between 45 and 60 years old with acute or convalescent COVID-19. Input material: peripheral blood.

In DNA form, the CDR3 reads TGTGCCAGCAGTTCGACAGGGGGTTATCAGCCCCAGCATTTT. It is translated as CASSSTGGYQPQHF. J is TRBJ1-5 and V is TRBV28; TRBD1 agrees at 9 bases. The CDR3 extends over 14 amino acids. V shed 4 bases, J shed 5 bases, and the junction held 3 bases outside the gene matches. The germline V gene encodes CDR1 MDHEN and CDR2 SYDVKM.